Below are 11 T cell receptor beta chains sequenced from a single sample in a study of T cell responses to AZD1222 COVID-19 vaccine. Libraries were prepared by immunoSEQ multiplex PCR; TCRdb keeps only in-frame clonotypes and omits some of them. The sample consists of some 180,000 clones, roughly 92% of them appearing once. The sequencing used peripheral blood, collected on day 0 of AZD1222 vaccination. The receptors originated from an adult in good health.

The chain combines TRBV11-1 with TRBJ1-6, with D unclear. The CDR3 covers 14 residues. V shed 2 bases and J shed 7 bases, with 9 bases lying between them. CDR1 and CDR2 (germline): SGHAT, FQDESV (reference sequence). CDR3 in DNA: TGTGCCAGCAGCTTACGGGAGAGGAATTCACCCCTCCACTTT. The encoded protein is CASSLRERNSPLHF.

The chain carries TRBV28 and TRBJ1-2; D possibly corresponds to TRBD1 (6 bases). From germline, CDR1 is MDHEN and CDR2 SYDVKM. This CDR3 is 13 amino acids long. V was cut by 5 bases and J by 1 base, with 8 bases left in between. CDR3 amino acids: CASSQGLNYGYTF. CDR3 in DNA: TGTGCCAGCAGTCAGGGGCTTAACTATGGCTACACCTTC.

This sequence joins TRBV5-8 and TRBJ1-1; 8 bases line up with TRBD1. Per germline, CDR1 SGHTS and CDR2 YDEGEE. The CDR3 runs 15 residues. The junction had 7 bases not matched to a gene; V was cut back by 4 bases and J by 2 bases. CDR3 amino acids: CASSLGQGVNTEAFF. DNA of the CDR3: TGTGCCAGCAGCCTTGGACAGGGAGTCAACACTGAAGCTTTCTTT. The complete variable domain, with remaining parts taken from reference TRBV5-8 and TRBJ1-1, reads EAGVTQSPTHLIKTRGQQATLRCSPISGHTSVYWYQQALGLGLQFLLWYDEGEERNRGNFPPRFSGRQFPNYSSELNVNALELEDSALYLCASSLGQGVNTEAFFGQGTRLTVV.

For this clone: The sample holds other DNA sequences that translate to the same CDR3. The J gene is TRBJ1-1, the V gene TRBV7-9; D is possibly TRBD1 (6 bases). Trimming shortened V by 3 bases and J by 1 base, and 6 bases separated the two germline ends. CDR1 SEHNR and CDR2 FQNEAQ come from the germline V gene (reference sequence). CDR3 length: 13 residues. The CDR3 sequence: CASSLGQNTEAFF. The CDR3 nucleotides read TGTGCCAGCAGCTTGGGACAGAACACTGAAGCTTTCTTT.

The chain links TRBV5-4 to TRBJ1-6; D unresolved. The germline gives CDR1 SGHNT, CDR2 YYREEE (reference sequence). Trimming took off 5 bases at V and 7 bases at J, with 16 bases between the two ends. The length of the CDR3 is 15 residues. In nucleotides, the CDR3 is TGTGCCAGCAGACTAAGGACCGAACCCAATTCACCCCTCCACTTT. It encodes CASRLRTEPNSPLHF.

The rearrangement uses TRBV27 and TRBJ2-1, with 10 bases that match TRBD2. V was clipped by 3 bases and J by 6 bases; unmatched bases: 5. Germline CDR1 is MNHEY and CDR2 is SMNVEV (reference sequence). The CDR3 loop spans 15 amino acids. The CDR3 loop reads CASSFQRGGLNEQFF. The CDR3, as DNA: TGTGCCAGCAGTTTCCAGCGGGGGGGCCTCAATGAGCAGTTCTTC.

The chain joins TRBV12-3 or TRBV12-4 to TRBJ2-3; no reliable D call. V was pared by 3 bases and J by 2 bases, with 6 bases between. There are 13 residues in the CDR3. The chain's CDR3 is CASSFRLTDTQYF. CDR3 DNA: TGTGCCAGCAGTTTTAGGCTCACAGATACGCAGTATTTT.

The chain links TRBV5-1 to TRBJ1-2, with a tentative D call TRBD1 (5 bases). Trimming shortened V by 0 bases and J by 8 bases, and 11 bases separated the two germline ends. Germline CDR1 and CDR2: SGHRS and YFSETQ. This CDR3 region has 13 residues. CDR3 amino acids: CASSLEQASGYTF. CDR3 coding DNA: TGCGCCAGCAGCTTGGAACAGGCCAGCGGCTACACCTTC.

This clone was seen a single time. This chain links TRBV20-1 with TRBJ1-4; no firm D call. Between the trimmed V and J ends, which lost 0 bases and 8 bases, there was a span of 4 bases. The CDR3 consists of 11 residues. The germline gives CDR1 DFQATT, CDR2 SNEGSKA (reference sequence). DNA of the CDR3: TGCAGTGCTAGAGATTTAGAAAAACTGTTTTTT. It codes for CSARDLEKLFF.

This clone has just one count. The chain uses TRBV12-3 or TRBV12-4 and TRBJ1-3; the D is unclear. This CDR3 is built from 12 residues. V lost 6 bases and J lost 11, with 14 bases in between. For the CDR3, the DNA is TGTGCCAGCAGAAATCTTTTGGAGGCCATATATTTT. Protein product: CASRNLLEAIYF.

The V gene is TRBV6-2 or TRBV6-3, the J gene TRBJ2-1, with no clear D. The CDR3 is 16 amino acids. V lost 2 bases, J lost 2 bases, and 13 bases lay in between. The germline V gene encodes CDR1 MNHEY and CDR2 SVGEGT. CDR3 DNA sequence: TGTGCCAGCAGTTACGGCACGGAGCTGCCCTACAATGAGCAGTTCTTC. Amino acids: CASSYGTELPYNEQFF.